This T cell receptor beta chain was retrieved from a study of T-cell memory formation after mild COVID-19 (dated by TCRdb to the early 2020s). Broadly, across the study: Most TCR sequence clusters were specific to one of the two donors. In a couple of donors, T-cell clones that expanded and contracted after mild COVID-19 were followed by sequencing TCRalpha and TCRbeta repertoires longitudinally. The cohort was made up of two young adult volunteers, one female and one male, who were previously healthy.

The CDR3 covers 15 residues, taking in both the cysteine and the phenylalanine. Only the CDR3 DNA is retained, 45 bases long and in frame from the first base. From a lookup of the germline V gene (reference sequence), CDR1 and CDR2 are MNHEY and SMNVEV. Trimming accounts for 5 bases at V and 5 bases at J, while the number of junction bases matched to no gene is 6. Note on this clonotype: Its antigen specificity is not known. The record has no base qualities; no much larger clone is one base away.

Ficoll-Paque density gradient centrifugation was used to isolate PBMCs. Reads for this sample came from an Illumina NovaSeq 6000. TCRalpha and TCRbeta cDNA libraries were constructed by 5'RACE with constant-segment primers, with sample barcodes and unique molecular identifiers being introduced. RNA was extracted from every sample with Trizol reagent. Library amplification was performed in two PCR steps, and a second sample barcode and Illumina TruSeq adapters were introduced in the second step. Sequencing of libraries was performed on an Illumina NovaSeq with 2 x 150 bp paired-end reads. The authors' analysis ran thus. Reads were demultiplexed and collapsed into UMI-guided consensus sequences with migec v1.2.7. Using mixcr v2.1.11, the UMI consensuses were aligned to TRA and TRB V and J templates and assembled into clonotypes. Expanded or contracted clonotypes were those called significant by both edgeR and NoisET, with noise models trained on biological replicates. For edgeR calls, the thresholds were a false discovery rate-adjusted p below 0.01 and a log2 fold-change of 1. PCA with hierarchical clustering of max-normalized trajectories of the 1000 most abundant clonotypes was used as exploratory dynamics analysis. Each responding clone was given a CD4 or CD8 phenotype based on the CD4+ and CD8+ repertoires, which had been sequenced separately. TCRdb reprocessing: public reads trimmed at Q25 with fastp, clones called with MiXCR, in-frame beta chains kept. Rows merge per CDR3 protein into single entries with the most common DNA and genes. TCRdb's processing, not the study's, gives the V and J calls here. The sample table contains about 68,000 distinct CDR3 sequences; only one count was recorded for 15% to 20% of them. The leading ten clones occupy under 35% of the sample.

Overall study results and their limits: The second-wave clones that peaked on day 37 were not confirmed to be SARS-CoV-2 specific. Only a couple of mild cases were covered in the study, and larger cohorts including severe cases with pre-infection samples were considered necessary. Contracting CD4+ clones were found mainly in CM and EM memory subsets, while CD8+ clones were enriched in EMRA. From day 15 to 85, contracting clones showed balanced CD4/CD8 phenotypes, whereas a second wave of clones that expanded from day 15 to 37 leaned towards CD4+. Some responding clones were found in pre-infection memory, which suggests that pre-existing cross-reactive memory T cells took part in the SARS-CoV-2 response.

The clonotype comes from an adult woman who had mild COVID-19 (a few samples of this study predate the infection). The sample titles of this study are shuffled in the database, so cell type and time point are left out; the donor was told from shared clones. The sequence is built from TRBV27 and TRBJ2-1, with TRBD2 matching 10 junction bases. The sequencing sample was made of PBMCs or a T cell subset sorted from them (not recorded which). The CDR3 region has the sequence CASSPPLAGHNEQFF. The nucleotide sequence reads TGTGCCAGCAGTCCGCCACTAGCGGGACACAATGAGCAGTTCTTC.